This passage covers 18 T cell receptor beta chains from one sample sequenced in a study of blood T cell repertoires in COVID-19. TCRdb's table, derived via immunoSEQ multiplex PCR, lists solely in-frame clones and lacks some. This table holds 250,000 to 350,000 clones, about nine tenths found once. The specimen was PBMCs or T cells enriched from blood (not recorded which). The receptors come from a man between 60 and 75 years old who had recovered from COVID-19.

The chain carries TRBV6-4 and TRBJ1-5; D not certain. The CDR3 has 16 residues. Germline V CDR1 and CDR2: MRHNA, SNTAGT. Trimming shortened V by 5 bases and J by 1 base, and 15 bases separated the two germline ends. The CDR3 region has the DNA TGTGCCAGCAGTCGATTTCTGAGTACGAGCAATCAGCCCCAGCATTTT. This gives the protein CASSRFLSTSNQPQHF.

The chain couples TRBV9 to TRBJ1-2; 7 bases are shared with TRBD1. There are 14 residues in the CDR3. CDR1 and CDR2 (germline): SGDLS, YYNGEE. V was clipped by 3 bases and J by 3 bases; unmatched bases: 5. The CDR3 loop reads CASSGRDSDYGYTF. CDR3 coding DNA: TGTGCCAGCAGCGGTCGGGACAGCGACTATGGCTACACCTTC.

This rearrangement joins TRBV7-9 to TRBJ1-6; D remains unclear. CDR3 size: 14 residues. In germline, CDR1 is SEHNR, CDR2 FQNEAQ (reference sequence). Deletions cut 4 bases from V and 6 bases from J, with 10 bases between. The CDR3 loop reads CASSSKLGNSPLHF. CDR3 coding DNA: TGTGCCAGCAGCTCAAAGCTCGGTAATTCACCCCTCCACTTT. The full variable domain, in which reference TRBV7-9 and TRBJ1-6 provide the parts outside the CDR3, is DTGVSQNPRHKITKRGQNVTFRCDPISEHNRLYWYRQTLGQGPEFLTYFQNEAQLEKSRLLSDRFSAERPKGSFSTLEIQRTEQGDSAMYLCASSSKLGNSPLHFGNGTRLTVT.

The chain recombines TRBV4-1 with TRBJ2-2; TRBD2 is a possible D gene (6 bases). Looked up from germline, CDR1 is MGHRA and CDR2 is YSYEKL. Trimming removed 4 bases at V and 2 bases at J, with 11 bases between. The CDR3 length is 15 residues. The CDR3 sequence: CASSRGDLNTGELFF. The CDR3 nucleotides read TGCGCCAGCAGCCGGGGGGACCTAAACACCGGGGAGCTGTTTTTT.

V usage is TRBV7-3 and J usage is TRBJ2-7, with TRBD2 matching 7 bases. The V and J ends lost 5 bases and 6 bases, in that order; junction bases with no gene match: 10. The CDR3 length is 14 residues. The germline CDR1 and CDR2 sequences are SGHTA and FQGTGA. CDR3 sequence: CASSASAGEFEQYF. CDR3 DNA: TGTGCCAGCAGCGCCTCCGCGGGGGAGTTCGAGCAGTACTTC. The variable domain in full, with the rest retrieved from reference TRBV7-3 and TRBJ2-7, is GAGVSQTPSNKVTEKGKYVELRCDPISGHTALYWYRQSLGQGPEFLIYFQGTGAADDSGLPNDRFFAVRPEGSVSTLKIQRTERGDSAVYLCASSASAGEFEQYFGPGTRLTVT.

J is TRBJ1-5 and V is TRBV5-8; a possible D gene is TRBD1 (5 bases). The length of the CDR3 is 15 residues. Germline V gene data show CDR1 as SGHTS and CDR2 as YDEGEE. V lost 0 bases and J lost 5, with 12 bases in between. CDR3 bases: TGTGCCAGCAGCTTGGATCAGGCGGGACATCAGCCCCAGCATTTT. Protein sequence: CASSLDQAGHQPQHF.

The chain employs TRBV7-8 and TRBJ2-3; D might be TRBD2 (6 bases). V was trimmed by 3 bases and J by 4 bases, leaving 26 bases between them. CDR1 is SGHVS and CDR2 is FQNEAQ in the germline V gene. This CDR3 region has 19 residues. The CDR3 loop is CASSFGGWGSRREADTQYF. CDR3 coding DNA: TGTGCCAGCAGCTTTGGAGGGTGGGGATCGCGGCGGGAAGCAGATACGCAGTATTTT.

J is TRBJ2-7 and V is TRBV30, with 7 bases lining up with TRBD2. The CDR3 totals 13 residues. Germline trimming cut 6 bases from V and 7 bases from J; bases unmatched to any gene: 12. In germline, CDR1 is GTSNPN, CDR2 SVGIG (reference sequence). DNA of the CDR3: TGTGCCTGCTCCCGGGACTACACGGGGGAGCAGTACTTC. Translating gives CACSRDYTGEQYF.

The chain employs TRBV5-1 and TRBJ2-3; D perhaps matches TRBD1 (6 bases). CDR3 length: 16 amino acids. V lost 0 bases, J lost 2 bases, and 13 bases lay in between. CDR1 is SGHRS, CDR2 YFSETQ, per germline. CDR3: CASSLDSRGPTDTQYF. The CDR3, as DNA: TGCGCCAGCAGCTTGGACTCCAGGGGTCCCACAGATACGCAGTATTTT.

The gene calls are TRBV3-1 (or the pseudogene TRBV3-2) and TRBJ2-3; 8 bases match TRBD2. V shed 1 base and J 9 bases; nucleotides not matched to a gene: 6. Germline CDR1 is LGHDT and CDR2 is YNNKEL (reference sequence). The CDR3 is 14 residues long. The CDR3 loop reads CASSQVNRGGTQYF. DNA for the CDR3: TGTGCCAGCAGCCAAGTCAATCGGGGGGGGACGCAGTATTTT.

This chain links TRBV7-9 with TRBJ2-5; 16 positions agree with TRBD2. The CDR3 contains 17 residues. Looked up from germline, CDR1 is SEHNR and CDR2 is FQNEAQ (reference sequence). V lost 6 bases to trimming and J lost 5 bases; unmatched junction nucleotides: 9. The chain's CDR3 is CASRNKPGLAGGETQYF. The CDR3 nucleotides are TGTGCCAGCAGAAATAAACCGGGACTAGCGGGAGGGGAGACCCAGTACTTC.

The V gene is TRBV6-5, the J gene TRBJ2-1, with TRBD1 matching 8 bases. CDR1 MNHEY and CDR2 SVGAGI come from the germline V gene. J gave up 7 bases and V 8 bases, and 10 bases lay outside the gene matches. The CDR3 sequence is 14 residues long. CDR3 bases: TGTGCCAGCGCGGACAGGGCCCCTTCTAATGAGCAGTTCTTC. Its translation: CASADRAPSNEQFF.

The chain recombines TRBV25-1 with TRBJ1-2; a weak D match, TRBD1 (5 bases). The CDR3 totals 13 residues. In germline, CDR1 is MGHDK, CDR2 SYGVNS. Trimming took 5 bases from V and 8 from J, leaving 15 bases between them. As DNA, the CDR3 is TGTGCCAGCAGTACAGATGCAGGGTACGGCTACACCTTC. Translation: CASSTDAGYGYTF.

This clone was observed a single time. The CDR3 is CAWSPGTGAKNIQYF. The CDR3 DNA reads TGTGCCTGGAGTCCAGGGACAGGGGCAAAAAACATTCAGTACTTC. The V call is TRBV30, the J call TRBJ2-4; 10 nucleotides match TRBD1. This CDR3 has 15 amino acids. Germline CDR1 and CDR2: GTSNPN and SVGIG (reference sequence). J lost 4 bases, V lost 2 bases, and 5 bases had no gene match.

The CDR3: CASSLGGEAPYGYTF. The CDR3 coding sequence is TGTGCCAGCAGCTTAGGCGGGGAGGCTCCCTATGGCTACACCTTC. V is TRBV7-9 and J is TRBJ1-2; D remains unclear. V lost 1 base, J lost 4 bases, and 13 bases lay in between. CDR1 is SEHNR, CDR2 FQNEAQ, per germline (reference sequence). The CDR3 runs to 15 residues.

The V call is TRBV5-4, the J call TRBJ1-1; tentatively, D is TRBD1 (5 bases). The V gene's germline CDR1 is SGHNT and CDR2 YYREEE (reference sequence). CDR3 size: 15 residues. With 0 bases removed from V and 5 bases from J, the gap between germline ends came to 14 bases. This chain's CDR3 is CASSLVESAGTEAFF. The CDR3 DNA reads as TGTGCCAGCAGCTTGGTGGAGTCTGCAGGGACTGAAGCTTTCTTT.

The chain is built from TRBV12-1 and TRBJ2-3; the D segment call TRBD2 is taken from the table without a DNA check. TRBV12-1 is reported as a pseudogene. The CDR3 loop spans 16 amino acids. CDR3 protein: CASSSSTGLVTDTQYF. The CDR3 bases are TGTGCCAGCAGCTCCTCTACGGGACTAGTCACAGATACGCAGTATTTT.

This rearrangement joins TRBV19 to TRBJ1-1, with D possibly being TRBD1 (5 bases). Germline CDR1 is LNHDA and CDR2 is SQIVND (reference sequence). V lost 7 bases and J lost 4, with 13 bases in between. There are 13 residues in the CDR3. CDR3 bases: TGTGCCAGTATGTGGGGCTCGGCCACTGAAGCTTTCTTT. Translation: CASMWGSATEAFF.